A selection of T cell receptor beta chains follows, all from one sample in a study of blood T cell repertoires in COVID-19. Profiling relied on immunoSEQ multiplex PCR, and the TCRdb table lists in-frame clones only, not all of them. The data hold over 120,000 clones, with 87% observed a single time. Sequencing input: peripheral blood. These TCRs come from a woman in her 50s with acute or convalescent COVID-19. Each CDR3 is given with its conserved first and last residue. The order of the fields is clone size, D gene, V gene, J gene, CDR3 DNA, CDR3 protein. D genes are given only for firm matches. Size is stated for part of the rows, as once, few or many counts, or as a class when the clone is expanded.

clone size: NA
D gene: NA
V gene: TRBV9
J gene: TRBJ2-3
CDR3 DNA: TGTGCCAGCAGCCCACGACTGGACGGGGGCACAGATACGCAGTATTTT
CDR3 protein: CASSPRLDGGTDTQYF

clone size: NA
D gene: NA
V gene: TRBV27
J gene: TRBJ1-1
CDR3 DNA: TGTGCCAGCAGTTTAAGCTTAAAAAACACTGAAGCTTTCTTT
CDR3 protein: CASSLSLKNTEAFF

clone size: NA
D gene: TRBD1
V gene: TRBV27
J gene: TRBJ2-2
CDR3 DNA: TGTGCCAGCAGTCCGACGCCCGGGACAGGGGTGCCCGGGGAGCTGTTTTTT
CDR3 protein: CASSPTPGTGVPGELFF

clone size: NA
D gene: TRBD1
V gene: TRBV3-1/TRBV3-2
J gene: TRBJ1-1
CDR3 DNA: TGTGCCAGCATGGGACAGGTGCTGACTGAAGCTTTCTTT
CDR3 protein: CASMGQVLTEAFF

clone size: NA
D gene: TRBD1
V gene: TRBV10-3
J gene: TRBJ1-2
CDR3 DNA: TGTGCCATCAGTGGGACAGGGGGGCAATATGGCTACACCTTC
CDR3 protein: CAISGTGGQYGYTF

clone size: once
D gene: TRBD2
V gene: TRBV27
J gene: TRBJ2-3
CDR3 DNA: TGTGCCAGCAGTTCTTTAGCGGGAGAGGGCCGGGAGTATTTT
CDR3 protein: CASSSLAGEGREYF

clone size: NA
D gene: TRBD1
V gene: TRBV11-2
J gene: TRBJ2-7
CDR3 DNA: TGTGCCAGCAGCTTAGGGGACAGGGTGTACTTC
CDR3 protein: CASSLGDRVYF

clone size: NA
D gene: NA
V gene: TRBV5-4
J gene: TRBJ2-7
CDR3 DNA: TGTGCCAGCAGCTTGTCTGAGGCAACCTACGAGCAGTACTTC
CDR3 protein: CASSLSEATYEQYF

clone size: NA
D gene: NA
V gene: TRBV27
J gene: TRBJ2-2
CDR3 DNA: TGTGCCAGCAGTTTACTAGCAGTGAACACCGGGGAGCTGTTTTTT
CDR3 protein: CASSLLAVNTGELFF

clone size: few
D gene: NA
V gene: TRBV11-2
J gene: TRBJ2-6
CDR3 DNA: TGTGCCAGCAGCTTAAAAACCGGTCTATTCTCTGGGGCCAACGTCCTGACTTTC
CDR3 protein: CASSLKTGLFSGANVLTF

clone size: NA
D gene: TRBD1
V gene: TRBV11-2
J gene: TRBJ2-3
CDR3 DNA: TGTGCCAGCAGCTTGGTACCGGGACAGGGGTTTGGAGATACGCAGTATTTT
CDR3 protein: CASSLVPGQGFGDTQYF

clone size: NA
D gene: NA
V gene: TRBV18
J gene: TRBJ1-6
CDR3 DNA: TGTGCCAGCTCACCCGGGGTGGGGAGCTCCTATAATTCACCCCTCCACTTT
CDR3 protein: CASSPGVGSSYNSPLHF

clone size: NA
D gene: NA
V gene: TRBV5-1
J gene: TRBJ1-4
CDR3 DNA: TGCGCCAGCAGCTCAGGGTATGCTAATGAAAAACTGTTTTTT
CDR3 protein: CASSSGYANEKLFF

clone size: NA
D gene: TRBD1
V gene: TRBV5-6
J gene: TRBJ2-7
CDR3 DNA: TGTGCCAGCAGTCGACCGGGACAGGGGTACGAGCAGTACTTC
CDR3 protein: CASSRPGQGYEQYF

clone size: once
D gene: TRBD2
V gene: TRBV19
J gene: TRBJ2-7
CDR3 DNA: TGTGCCAGTAGTATGGGACTAGCGGTGTACGAGCAGTACTTC
CDR3 protein: CASSMGLAVYEQYF

clone size: NA
D gene: TRBD1
V gene: TRBV18
J gene: TRBJ2-2
CDR3 DNA: TGTGCCAGCTCACCACCGGGGACAGGGCGCCAAGGCACCGGGGAGCTGTTTTTT
CDR3 protein: CASSPPGTGRQGTGELFF

clone size: few
D gene: TRBD2
V gene: TRBV9
J gene: TRBJ2-2
CDR3 DNA: TGTGCCAGCAAGCCCGCCGGACTAGCGGGGACCGGGGAGCTGTTTTTT
CDR3 protein: CASKPAGLAGTGELFF

clone size: NA
D gene: NA
V gene: TRBV19
J gene: TRBJ2-2
CDR3 DNA: TGTGCCAGTAGTATATCCGGGAACACCGGGGAGCTGTTTTTT
CDR3 protein: CASSISGNTGELFF

clone size: NA
D gene: NA
V gene: TRBV28
J gene: TRBJ1-2
CDR3 DNA: TGTGCCAGCAGGAGACAGGTCCCAGTGGGCTACACCTTC
CDR3 protein: CASRRQVPVGYTF

clone size: NA
D gene: NA
V gene: TRBV19
J gene: TRBJ1-3
CDR3 DNA: TGTGCCACAGCGGGGACACGTGGAAACACCATATATTTT
CDR3 protein: CATAGTRGNTIYF